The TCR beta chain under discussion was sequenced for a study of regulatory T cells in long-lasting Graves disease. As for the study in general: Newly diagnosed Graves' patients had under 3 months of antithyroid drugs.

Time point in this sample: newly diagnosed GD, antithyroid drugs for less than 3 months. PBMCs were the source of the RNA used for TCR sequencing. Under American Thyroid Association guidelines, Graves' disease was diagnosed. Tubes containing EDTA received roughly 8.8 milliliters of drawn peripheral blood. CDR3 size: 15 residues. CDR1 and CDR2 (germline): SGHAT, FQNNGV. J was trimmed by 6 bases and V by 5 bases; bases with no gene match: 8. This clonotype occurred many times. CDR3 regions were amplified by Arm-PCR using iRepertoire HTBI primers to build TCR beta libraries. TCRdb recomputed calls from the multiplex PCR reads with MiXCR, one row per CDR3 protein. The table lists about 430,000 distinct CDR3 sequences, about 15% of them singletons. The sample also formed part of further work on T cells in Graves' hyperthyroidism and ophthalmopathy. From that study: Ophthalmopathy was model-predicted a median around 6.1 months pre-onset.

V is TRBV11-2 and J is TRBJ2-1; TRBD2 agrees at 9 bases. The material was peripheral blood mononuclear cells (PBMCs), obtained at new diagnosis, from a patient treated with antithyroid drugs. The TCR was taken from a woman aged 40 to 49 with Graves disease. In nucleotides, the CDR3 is TGTGCCAGCAGCACCACCGGGACTAGCTCCAATGAGCAGTTCTTC. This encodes CASSTTGTSSNEQFF.